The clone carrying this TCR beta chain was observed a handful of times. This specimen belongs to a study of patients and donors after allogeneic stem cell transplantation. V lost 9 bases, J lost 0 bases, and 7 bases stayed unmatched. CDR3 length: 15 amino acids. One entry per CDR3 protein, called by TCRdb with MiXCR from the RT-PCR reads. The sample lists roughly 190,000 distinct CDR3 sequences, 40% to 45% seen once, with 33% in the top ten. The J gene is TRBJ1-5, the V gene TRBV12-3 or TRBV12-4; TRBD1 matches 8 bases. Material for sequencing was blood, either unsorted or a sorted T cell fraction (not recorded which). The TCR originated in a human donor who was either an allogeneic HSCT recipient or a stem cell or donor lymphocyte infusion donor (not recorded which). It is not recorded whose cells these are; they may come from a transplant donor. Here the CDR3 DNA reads TGTGCCAGTCAGACCGGGACAGGTAGCAATCAGCCCCAGCATTTT. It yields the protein CASQTGTGSNQPQHF.